Listed here is a single TCR beta chain. The sample belongs to a study of blood T cell repertoires in COVID-19. Background on the study: Samples came from the United States, Italy and Spain, spanning acute and convalescent COVID-19.

Germline V gene data show CDR1 as MNHEY and CDR2 as SVGEGT. Trimming removed 1 base at V and 10 bases at J, with 17 bases between. There are 15 residues in the CDR3. The repertoire was sequenced with immunoSEQ multiplex PCR; TCRdb's copy has only in-frame clones and lacks some. The top ten clones hold 8.5% to 10% of a sample with roughly 230,000 clones, around four fifths of them seen once. V usage is TRBV6-2 or TRBV6-3 and J usage is TRBJ2-1; D is perhaps TRBD2 (5 bases). This receptor was identified in a man aged 35 to 55 with active or convalescent COVID-19. The material sequenced was peripheral blood. In DNA, the CDR3 is TGTGCCAGCAGTTACTTGGACCCGGGGAGTCGGGAGCAGTTCTTC. It is translated as CASSYLDPGSREQFF.